This TCR beta chain was obtained from a study of blood T cell repertoires in COVID-19 (dated by TCRdb to between 2020 and 2021). Regarding the complete study: Collaborator samples came from the United States, Italy and Spain and covered acute and convalescent phases of COVID-19. The prospective study material was composed of cDNA or gDNA derived from T cells, B-cell-depleted T cells, or PBMCs. Subjects who had been exposed to COVID-19, were actively infected with it, or had recovered from it provided the deeply sampled blood TCRbeta repertoires that made up the dataset. The repertoires were made available in a free public database intended to serve as a resource for research on the immune response to SARS-CoV-2. The samples were drawn from two sources: the first 160 participants of the ongoing ImmuneRACE study, and 1,000 to 1,500 subjects contributed by 6 global collaborators. A de-identified subject ID, COVID-19 status, age in years and sex were almost always included in the sample metadata. HLA class I and class II types, where available, came from metadata supplied by the sample provider rather than from assay-based typing. Overall study outcomes, separate from this receptor: How much clinical and demographic metadata was included differed by source and by participant, and the metadata was provided uncurated.

As to this clone: This clone's antigen is unknown. Base qualities were left out, and no much larger clone turns up one base away.

Collaborating institutions collected whole blood in K2EDTA tubes following their own protocols. For TCRbeta analysis, collaborators shipped samples in one of three forms: frozen whole blood, isolated PBMCs, or DNA extracted from either of those sample types. The immunoSEQ Assay, a bias-controlled multiplex PCR, was used to amplify TCRbeta CDR3 regions from genomic DNA. The original methods were these. Within the assay, amplification of reference gene primers was used to estimate how many nucleated cells each sample contained. To quantify the absolute abundance of each unique TCRbeta CDR3 rearrangement, sequence reads were collapsed and filtered. For each sample, productive Simpson clonality was calculated as the square root of Simpson's diversity index across productive rearrangements. TCRdb provides this immuneACCESS table in a form limited to in-frame rearrangements. Some clones are lacking; in checked studies, under half of them reflect an unresolved V gene, and why the rest are absent is not known. V and J calls and clone size are copied from that table; D and trimming were computed from the DNA. Within this sample are a few hundred thousand clones, with approximately 86% of them counted one time only. The ten top clones hold about 2% of the sample.

The CDR3 has 13 amino acids, counting the end cysteine and phenylalanine. Only the CDR3 portion is preserved as DNA: 39 bases, with reading frame beginning at the first base. The germline ends are 6 bases apart after V is trimmed by 1 base and J by 8 bases. In the germline V gene, CDR1 corresponds to MDHEN and CDR2 to SYDVKM. The sequenced sample consisted of peripheral blood. The sequence derives from a man between 18 and 29 years old with active or convalescent COVID-19. The chain employs TRBV28 and TRBJ1-6; the D gene assignment is ambiguous. The sequence in DNA is TGTGCCAGCAGTTTATTCGGGGATTCACCCCTCCACTTT. It encodes CASSLFGDSPLHF.